The 31 T cell receptor beta chains listed next were all sequenced from one sample in a study of blood T cell repertoires in COVID-19 (dated by TCRdb to 2020 to 2022). The library was prepared using the immunoSEQ multiplex PCR assay. The table comes from immuneACCESS by way of TCRdb, which keeps in-frame sequences with V and J called. Part of the clones is missing from these tables; in studies checked, under half for an unresolved V gene and the rest for unknown reasons. A total of 70,000 to 90,000 clones appear in this sample, around 90% of them only once. Over 25% of the sample lies in the top ten. The sequenced sample was peripheral blood. These receptors originate from a man in his forties or fifties with acute or convalescent COVID-19.

V and J are TRBV11-3 and TRBJ2-7; TRBD1 matches 8 bases. The CDR3 sequence is 15 residues long. Losses at the gene ends were 5 bases for V and 1 base for J; bases not matched to a gene: 7. Germline V gene data show CDR1 as SGHNT and CDR2 as YENEEA. The CDR3 DNA is TGTGCCAGCAGCACCCGGACAGGGTCGTCCTACGAGCAGTACTTC. This encodes CASSTRTGSSYEQYF.

This clone has a single count. The chain couples TRBV19 to TRBJ1-5; D is possibly TRBD1 (6 bases). The CDR3 totals 13 residues. The germline V gene has CDR1 LNHDA and CDR2 SQIVND (reference sequence). Trimming shortened V by 7 bases and J by 4 bases, and 11 bases separated the two germline ends. CDR3 in amino acids: CASKVRGNQPQHF. In DNA form, the CDR3 reads TGTGCCAGTAAGGTCAGGGGTAATCAGCCCCAGCATTTT.

This chain uses TRBV5-6 with TRBJ1-1; TRBD1 agrees at 11 bases. Trimming at V came to 3 bases and at J to 8 bases, leaving 12 bases not matched to a gene. Germline lookup yields CDR1 SGHDT and CDR2 YYEEEE. The CDR3 sequence is 16 residues long. CDR3 nucleotides: TGTGCCAGCAGCTGGGGACAGGGGGAAGTCCTATTCGAAGCTTTCTTT. This sequence encodes CASSWGQGEVLFEAFF.

The V call is TRBV6-5, the J call TRBJ2-5; possible D gene TRBD1, 6 bases. The ends were cut back, 0 bases at V and 2 bases at J, with 7 bases in the middle. This CDR3 is 14 amino acids long. Germline V lookup: CDR1 MNHEY, CDR2 SVGAGI. The DNA of the CDR3 is TGTGCCAGCAGTTACTCGGGACAACAAGAGACCCAGTACTTC. Its translation: CASSYSGQQETQYF.

V gene TRBV11-2 combines with J gene TRBJ2-1; D remains unclear. Looked up from germline, CDR1 is SGHAT and CDR2 is FQNNGV. Trimming shortened V by 5 bases and J by 7 bases, and 6 bases separated the two germline ends. The CDR3 runs 11 residues. This CDR3 reads CASSLSNEQFF. In DNA form, the CDR3 reads TGTGCCAGCAGCCTTTCGAATGAGCAGTTCTTC.

This sequence joins TRBV2 and TRBJ2-1, with 7 bases aligning to TRBD1. This CDR3 is 15 amino acids long. J was trimmed by 0 bases and V by 5 bases; bases with no gene match: 4. The germline gives CDR1 SNHLY, CDR2 FYNNEI. CDR3 coding DNA: TGTGCCAGCAGTAGGGACAGAAGCTCCTACAATGAGCAGTTCTTC. Protein sequence: CASSRDRSSYNEQFF.

A single count supports this clone. The chain has TRBV27 and TRBJ1-2; D is ambiguous. The CDR3 totals 14 residues. The germline V gene encodes CDR1 MNHEY and CDR2 SMNVEV (reference sequence). Trimming left V 2 bases short and J 2 bases short, with 9 bases between. CDR3: CASSLRGNNYGYTF. In DNA, the CDR3 is TGTGCCAGCAGTTTAAGAGGGAACAACTATGGCTACACCTTC.

The chain has TRBV7-8 and TRBJ1-6; D may be TRBD1 (5 bases). The CDR3 has 14 residues. CDR1 and CDR2 (germline): SGHVS, FQNEAQ. Trimming removed 5 bases at V and 5 bases at J, with 10 bases between. The CDR3 DNA is TGTGCCAGCAGCCGTGGACAAGATAATTCACCCCTCCACTTT. Residues: CASSRGQDNSPLHF.

This sequence joins TRBV6-1 and TRBJ2-2, with TRBD2 as a possible D gene (5 bases). Trimming cost V 2 bases and J 1 base, with 8 bases left between them. The germline CDR1 and CDR2 sequences are MNHNS and SASEGT. The CDR3 spans 15 residues. The CDR3 DNA is TGTGCCAGCAGTGAATTCGGGGAGAACACCGGGGAGCTGTTTTTT. It is translated as CASSEFGENTGELFF.

CDR3 amino acids: CASRPDRAYGYTF. In DNA, the CDR3 is TGTGCCAGCAGGCCGGACAGGGCCTATGGCTACACCTTC. The chain employs TRBV2 and TRBJ1-2, with 8 bases fitting TRBD1. The V segment lost 6 bases and the J segment 4 bases; nucleotides outside the gene matches: 4. Germline CDR1 reads SNHLY; CDR2 reads FYNNEI. The CDR3 totals 13 residues.

The chain links TRBV10-2 to TRBJ2-3; the match to TRBD2 covers 7 bases. Germline values: CDR1 WSHSY, CDR2 SAAADI. There are 17 residues in the CDR3. Trimming took 6 bases from V and 8 from J; bases not matched to a gene: 20. This chain's CDR3 is CASRPPLAVGAGGTQYF. The CDR3 DNA reads TGCGCCAGCAGGCCCCCGCTAGCGGTCGGCGCAGGTGGTACGCAGTATTTT.

This chain links TRBV10-3 with TRBJ2-1; TRBD2 is a possible D gene (6 bases). V was shortened by 3 bases and J by 0 bases, with 6 bases between the two germline ends. CDR1 is ENHRY and CDR2 is SYGVKD in the germline V gene. CDR3 length: 14 amino acids. CDR3 sequence: CAISDGSSYNEQFF. CDR3 DNA: TGTGCCATCAGTGACGGGAGCTCCTACAATGAGCAGTTCTTC.

CDR3 region: CASSSPGQGSNQPQHF. CDR3 DNA sequence: TGTGCCAGCAGTTCCCCGGGACAGGGTTCCAATCAGCCCCAGCATTTT. The gene calls are TRBV27 and TRBJ1-5; 9 bases map to TRBD1. The germline gives CDR1 MNHEY, CDR2 SMNVEV (reference sequence). This CDR3 is 16 amino acids long. V gave up 4 bases and J gave up 3 bases; unmatched junction bases: 7.

This clone has more than one count but fewer than ten. The V call is TRBV10-1, the J call TRBJ2-2, with D tentatively TRBD1 (5 bases). Germline V gene sequence: CDR1 WNHNN, CDR2 SYGVQD (reference sequence). Trimming took off 3 bases at V and 6 bases at J, with 11 bases between the two ends. The CDR3 sequence is 14 residues long. The DNA of the CDR3 is TGCGCCAGCAGTGAAGCAGGGTATTCCGGGGAGCTGTTTTTT. The encoded protein is CASSEAGYSGELFF.

This chain links TRBV11-2 with TRBJ1-2, with unresolved D. This CDR3 spans 11 amino acids. The germline V gene encodes CDR1 SGHAT and CDR2 FQNNGV. V was pared by 6 bases and J by 1 base, with 3 bases between. CDR3 region: CASSLNYGYTF. CDR3 in DNA: TGTGCCAGCAGTCTTAACTATGGCTACACCTTC.

This clone came up a few times. Different DNA sequences within this sample yield the same CDR3. The chain couples TRBV7-9 to TRBJ1-2; D may be TRBD1 (5 bases). CDR1 and CDR2 from the germline V gene are SEHNR and FQNEAQ (reference sequence). Trimming took off 1 base at V and 2 bases at J, with 5 bases between the two ends. The length of the CDR3 is 13 residues. The CDR3 loop reads CASSLGQNYGYTF. CDR3 in DNA: TGTGCCAGCAGCTTAGGACAGAACTATGGCTACACCTTC.

The chain recombines TRBV7-9 with TRBJ1-3, with 7 bases aligning to TRBD1. Germline lookup yields CDR1 SEHNR and CDR2 FQNEAQ (reference sequence). The length of the CDR3 is 16 residues. The V and J ends lost 4 bases and 0 bases, in that order; junction bases with no gene match: 6. The CDR3 reads CASSSTGQSSGNTIYF. CDR3 sequence (DNA): TGTGCCAGCAGCTCTACGGGACAGAGCTCTGGAAACACCATATATTTT.

This clone was observed a single time. V and J are TRBV9 and TRBJ2-7; TRBD2 matches at 8 bases. V lost 3 bases, J lost 4 bases, and 12 bases stayed unmatched. This CDR3 has 16 residues. Germline V gives CDR1 SGDLS, CDR2 YYNGEE. CDR3 residues: CASSARGAGGRYEQYF. CDR3 DNA sequence: TGTGCCAGCAGCGCAAGGGGCGCGGGGGGCCGTTACGAGCAGTACTTC.

The count of this clone is one. The chain recombines TRBV29-1 with TRBJ1-1; 9 bases are shared with TRBD1. The J segment lost 4 bases and the V segment lost 6 bases, leaving 9 bases of the junction unmatched. Germline CDR1 and CDR2: SQVTM and ANQGSEA. CDR3 length: 14 amino acids. This chain's CDR3 is CSVSRTGESTEAFF. Written as DNA, the CDR3 is TGCAGCGTCTCTCGGACAGGGGAGAGCACTGAAGCTTTCTTT.

V is TRBV5-1 and J is TRBJ2-5, with no clear D. V lost 0 bases to trimming and J lost 3 bases, with 6 bases between them. Germline-derived CDR1 and CDR2 are SGHRS and YFSETQ. CDR3 length: 13 residues. The CDR3 sequence is CASSLDSKETQYF. The DNA of the CDR3 is TGCGCCAGCAGCTTGGACTCTAAAGAGACCCAGTACTTC.

V usage is TRBV27 and J usage is TRBJ2-7; perhaps TRBD1 as D (6 bases). Per germline, CDR1 MNHEY and CDR2 SMNVEV (reference sequence). V shed 5 bases and J shed 2 bases, with 16 bases lying between them. There are 15 residues in the CDR3. CDR3 amino acids: CASSHPRGDTYEQYF. DNA for the CDR3: TGTGCCAGCAGTCACCCCAGGGGAGATACCTACGAGCAGTACTTC.

The chain links TRBV9 to TRBJ1-1; the D gene is possibly TRBD1 (6 bases). Germline CDR1 reads SGDLS; CDR2 reads YYNGEE. The CDR3 contains 14 residues. Between the trimmed V and J ends, which lost 7 bases and 6 bases, there was a span of 19 bases. The CDR3 DNA reads TGTGCCAGCCTTCCAATGCAGGGGAAGTCTGAAGCTTTCTTT. It codes for CASLPMQGKSEAFF.

This chain uses TRBV5-1 with TRBJ2-2; 11 positions agree with TRBD2. CDR1 and CDR2 (germline): SGHRS, YFSETQ. J gave up 6 bases and V 4 bases, and 2 bases lay outside the gene matches. CDR3 size: 14 residues. The CDR3 DNA is TGCGCCAGCAGCCCGGGACTAGCGGCCGGGGAGCTGTTTTTT. This sequence encodes CASSPGLAAGELFF.

The rearrangement uses TRBV25-1 and TRBJ1-2; weak D call: TRBD1 (6 bases). With 2 bases removed from V and 6 bases from J, the gap between germline ends came to 10 bases. This CDR3 contains 13 residues. Germline lookup yields CDR1 MGHDK and CDR2 SYGVNS. CDR3 bases: TGTGCCAGCAGTGAACTCCACAGGGATGGCTACACCTTC. Amino acids: CASSELHRDGYTF.

The chain carries TRBV19 and TRBJ2-5; D is perhaps TRBD1 (6 bases). V gave up 6 bases and J gave up 2 bases, with 7 bases separating them. This CDR3 is built from 12 residues. Germline V gives CDR1 LNHDA, CDR2 SQIVND (reference sequence). CDR3 nucleotide sequence: TGTGCCAGTAGAACAGGGCAAGAGACCCAGTACTTC. This codes for CASRTGQETQYF.

The table lists this clone with a count of one. The chain combines TRBV3-1 (or the pseudogene TRBV3-2) with TRBJ1-1; D might be TRBD1 (5 bases). CDR3 length equals 15 residues. V gave up 0 bases and J gave up 7 bases, with 15 bases separating them. Germline-derived CDR1 and CDR2 are LGHDT and YNNKEL (reference sequence). In nucleotides, the CDR3 is TGTGCCAGCAGCCAAGATTATGTGGGGGGGAATGAAGCTTTCTTT. It codes for CASSQDYVGGNEAFF.

This clone has more than one count but fewer than ten. The genes are TRBV5-5 and TRBJ2-3; maybe TRBD1 (5 bases). The CDR3 loop spans 14 amino acids. Per germline, CDR1 SGHKS and CDR2 YYEKEE (reference sequence). V lost 6 bases to trimming and J lost 3 bases, with 14 bases between them. As DNA, the CDR3 is TGTGCCAGCACCCAGGGCGGAGCTACAGATACGCAGTATTTT. It codes for CASTQGGATDTQYF.

The rearrangement links TRBV5-8 to TRBJ2-7; possibly TRBD2 for D (6 bases). The CDR3 totals 13 residues. Germline assignment: CDR1 SGHTS and CDR2 YDEGEE. V lost 4 bases and J lost 5, with 13 bases in between. The CDR3, as DNA: TGTGCCAGCAGCGCGGGACTTCACCACGAGCAGTACTTC. This translates into CASSAGLHHEQYF.

This clone was seen only a few times. The rearrangement uses TRBV2 and TRBJ2-1; D is undetermined. Trimming shortened V by 8 bases and J by 0 bases, and 8 bases separated the two germline ends. This CDR3 contains 13 residues. Germline values: CDR1 SNHLY, CDR2 FYNNEI. The DNA of the CDR3 is TGTGCCAGCCGAGAGAGCTCCTACAATGAGCAGTTCTTC. Translation: CASRESSYNEQFF. Variable domain in full (rest from reference TRBV2 and TRBJ2-1): EPEVTQTPSHQVTQMGQEVILRCVPISNHLYFYWYRQILGQKVEFLVSFYNNEISEKSEIFDDQFSVERPDGSNFTLKIRSTKLEDSAMYFCASRESSYNEQFFGPGTRLTVL.

V usage is TRBV5-4 and J usage is TRBJ2-2; 8 bases align to TRBD1. The CDR3 has 16 amino acids. Germline CDR1 and CDR2: SGHNT and YYREEE (reference sequence). With V trimmed by 5 bases and J by 1 base, 7 bases remained unmatched. Here the CDR3 reads CASRKSGTGNTGELFF. The CDR3 nucleotides are TGTGCCAGCAGAAAGTCCGGGACAGGGAACACCGGGGAGCTGTTTTTT.

This chain joins TRBV6-5 and TRBJ2-5; 7 nucleotides align to TRBD1. V was pared by 3 bases and J by 5 bases, with 9 bases of the junction left unmatched. This CDR3 is built from 15 residues. Per germline, CDR1 MNHEY and CDR2 SVGAGI. For the CDR3, the DNA is TGTGCCAGCAGTTATGGCAGGGGGTCGGTTGAGACCCAGTACTTC. As protein: CASSYGRGSVETQYF.